This is a list of T cell receptor beta chains from one sample in a study of blood T cell repertoires in COVID-19. This table comes from immunoSEQ multiplex PCR, and its TCRdb copy is limited to in-frame clones, with some not included. The sample holds 150,000 to 200,000 clones, roughly 77% seen once. The specimen was peripheral blood. These receptors originate from a woman aged 40 to 50 with COVID-19, enrolled during active disease. CDR3s include the opening cysteine and the closing phenylalanine or tryptophan. Each record gives: CDR3 length, D gene, clone size, V gene, J gene, CDR3 protein, CDR3 DNA. D genes are given only for firm matches. A clone size is listed for some rows: how often the clone was seen (once, few, many), or a class if it is expanded.

cdr3_length: 17; d_call: TRBD1; clone_size: -; v_call: TRBV12-5; j_call: TRBJ2-1; cdr3_aa: CASGLAQKDRVLDEQFF; cdr3_nt: TGTGCTAGTGGTTTGGCCCAAAAGGACAGGGTACTCGATGAGCAGTTCTTC
cdr3_length: 14; d_call: TRBD1; clone_size: few; v_call: TRBV11-2; j_call: TRBJ1-1; cdr3_aa: CASSPPTGGTEAFF; cdr3_nt: TGTGCCAGCAGCCCCCCGACAGGGGGGACTGAAGCTTTCTTT
cdr3_length: 16; d_call: TRBD1; clone_size: few; v_call: TRBV28; j_call: TRBJ1-4; cdr3_aa: CASSSPWDRKNEKLFF; cdr3_nt: TGTGCCAGCAGTTCCCCTTGGGACAGGAAGAATGAAAAACTGTTTTTT
cdr3_length: 20; d_call: -; clone_size: -; v_call: TRBV7-3; j_call: TRBJ2-2; cdr3_aa: CASSSLWTRRITTNTGELFF; cdr3_nt: TGTGCCAGCAGCTCCCTGTGGACAAGGCGGATAACGACGAACACCGGGGAGCTGTTTTTT
cdr3_length: 15; d_call: TRBD1; clone_size: once; v_call: TRBV4-1; j_call: TRBJ1-1; cdr3_aa: CASSPGQASNTEAFF; cdr3_nt: TGCGCCAGCAGCCCGGGACAGGCTTCGAACACTGAAGCTTTCTTT
cdr3_length: 15; d_call: -; clone_size: once; v_call: TRBV4-2; j_call: TRBJ1-4; cdr3_aa: CASSQAGQTNEKLFF; cdr3_nt: TGTGCCAGCAGCCAAGCCGGACAAACAAATGAAAAACTGTTTTTT
cdr3_length: 13; d_call: -; clone_size: -; v_call: TRBV30; j_call: TRBJ2-1; cdr3_aa: CAWSSGAYNEQFF; cdr3_nt: TGTGCCTGGAGTTCAGGGGCCTACAATGAGCAGTTCTTC
cdr3_length: 14; d_call: TRBD1; clone_size: few; v_call: TRBV30; j_call: TRBJ1-3; cdr3_aa: CAWSIPGGGNTIYF; cdr3_nt: TGTGCCTGGAGCATCCCAGGGGGCGGAAACACCATATATTTT
cdr3_length: 14; d_call: -; clone_size: -; v_call: TRBV9; j_call: TRBJ2-1; cdr3_aa: CASSISALISEQFF; cdr3_nt: TGTGCCAGCAGCATTAGCGCTTTAATAAGTGAGCAGTTCTTC
cdr3_length: 13; d_call: -; clone_size: -; v_call: TRBV4-3; j_call: TRBJ2-7; cdr3_aa: CASSQAGTYEQYF; cdr3_nt: TGCGCCAGCAGCCAAGCGGGGACCTACGAGCAGTACTTC
cdr3_length: 18; d_call: TRBD2; clone_size: -; v_call: TRBV19; j_call: TRBJ2-3; cdr3_aa: CASSGTSGSLWSTDTQYF; cdr3_nt: TGTGCCAGTAGTGGGACTAGCGGGAGTTTGTGGAGCACAGATACGCAGTATTTT
cdr3_length: 16; d_call: TRBD2; clone_size: -; v_call: TRBV18; j_call: TRBJ2-3; cdr3_aa: CASSPRPGGDTDTQYF; cdr3_nt: TGTGCCAGCTCACCACGGCCTGGGGGGGATACAGATACGCAGTATTTT
cdr3_length: 12; d_call: -; clone_size: -; v_call: TRBV18; j_call: TRBJ2-5; cdr3_aa: CASSPYMETQYF; cdr3_nt: TGTGCCAGCTCACCATATATGGAGACCCAGTACTTC
cdr3_length: 14; d_call: -; clone_size: -; v_call: TRBV27; j_call: TRBJ1-2; cdr3_aa: CASSLSGGGNGYTF; cdr3_nt: TGTGCCAGCAGTTTATCCGGTGGGGGGAATGGCTACACCTTC
cdr3_length: 16; d_call: TRBD1; clone_size: few; v_call: TRBV6-1; j_call: TRBJ1-5; cdr3_aa: CASSATFGTAHQPQHF; cdr3_nt: TGTGCCAGCAGTGCAACCTTCGGGACAGCCCATCAGCCCCAGCATTTT
cdr3_length: 14; d_call: TRBD1; clone_size: once; v_call: TRBV5-1; j_call: TRBJ2-5; cdr3_aa: CASSFTGGAETQYF; cdr3_nt: TGCGCCAGCAGCTTTACAGGGGGCGCGGAGACCCAGTACTTC
cdr3_length: 14; d_call: -; clone_size: -; v_call: TRBV19; j_call: TRBJ2-2; cdr3_aa: CASRRRMNTGELFF; cdr3_nt: TGTGCCAGTAGACGGCGGATGAACACCGGGGAGCTGTTTTTT
cdr3_length: 11; d_call: -; clone_size: once; v_call: TRBV5-5; j_call: TRBJ2-3; cdr3_aa: CAILRGDTQYF; cdr3_nt: TGTGCCATCCTTCGGGGGGATACGCAGTATTTT
cdr3_length: 16; d_call: TRBD2; clone_size: -; v_call: TRBV6-2/TRBV6-3; j_call: TRBJ2-3; cdr3_aa: CASSYRGTSPTDTQYF; cdr3_nt: TGTGCCAGCAGTTACCGAGGGACTAGCCCCACAGATACGCAGTATTTT
cdr3_length: 15; d_call: TRBD1; clone_size: -; v_call: TRBV7-9; j_call: TRBJ1-6; cdr3_aa: CASSTDRDRNSPLHF; cdr3_nt: TGTGCCAGCAGCACCGACCGGGACAGAAATTCACCCCTCCACTTT
cdr3_length: 17; d_call: -; clone_size: -; v_call: TRBV30; j_call: TRBJ1-4; cdr3_aa: CAWSVWFGEATNEKLFF; cdr3_nt: TGTGCCTGGAGTGTTTGGTTCGGGGAAGCAACTAATGAAAAACTGTTTTTT
cdr3_length: 17; d_call: TRBD1; clone_size: -; v_call: TRBV9; j_call: TRBJ2-3; cdr3_aa: CASSPGTGVRETDTQYF; cdr3_nt: TGTGCCAGCAGCCCAGGGACAGGGGTTCGTGAGACAGATACGCAGTATTTT
cdr3_length: 13; d_call: TRBD2; clone_size: few; v_call: TRBV30; j_call: TRBJ2-1; cdr3_aa: CAWKTSGGHKQFF; cdr3_nt: TGTGCCTGGAAGACTAGCGGGGGCCATAAGCAGTTCTTC
cdr3_length: 12; d_call: TRBD2; clone_size: -; v_call: TRBV30; j_call: TRBJ2-5; cdr3_aa: CASTSGGRTQYF; cdr3_nt: TGTGCCTCCACTAGCGGGGGACGGACCCAGTACTTC
cdr3_length: 13; d_call: -; clone_size: -; v_call: TRBV27; j_call: TRBJ2-7; cdr3_aa: CASSSGMTYEQYF; cdr3_nt: TGTGCCAGCAGTTCCGGGATGACCTACGAGCAGTACTTC
cdr3_length: 18; d_call: TRBD1; clone_size: -; v_call: TRBV5-1; j_call: TRBJ1-6; cdr3_aa: CASSSPGGDGSYNSPLHF; cdr3_nt: TGCGCCAGCAGCTCACCAGGGGGCGACGGCTCCTATAATTCACCCCTCCACTTT
cdr3_length: 17; d_call: TRBD2; clone_size: -; v_call: TRBV5-3; j_call: TRBJ2-5; cdr3_aa: CARSVGLAGGGQETQYF; cdr3_nt: TGTGCCAGAAGCGTGGGACTAGCGGGGGGTGGGCAAGAGACCCAGTACTTC
cdr3_length: 15; d_call: TRBD1; clone_size: -; v_call: TRBV14; j_call: TRBJ1-1; cdr3_aa: CATSGQGTPYTEAFF; cdr3_nt: TGTGCCACCTCCGGACAGGGAACTCCTTACACTGAAGCTTTCTTT
cdr3_length: 17; d_call: -; clone_size: few; v_call: TRBV4-3; j_call: TRBJ1-4; cdr3_aa: CASSQSYRVATNEKLFF; cdr3_nt: TGCGCCAGCAGCCAAAGTTACAGGGTCGCAACTAATGAAAAACTGTTTTTT
cdr3_length: 14; d_call: -; clone_size: -; v_call: TRBV5-1; j_call: TRBJ1-1; cdr3_aa: CASSLGHPNTEAFF; cdr3_nt: TGCGCCAGCAGCTTGGGACACCCGAACACTGAAGCTTTCTTT
cdr3_length: 14; d_call: TRBD1; clone_size: -; v_call: TRBV11-2; j_call: TRBJ1-4; cdr3_aa: CASSKQGAREKLFF; cdr3_nt: TGTGCCAGCAGCAAACAGGGGGCGAGGGAAAAACTGTTTTTT
cdr3_length: 16; d_call: -; clone_size: once; v_call: TRBV5-4; j_call: TRBJ1-1; cdr3_aa: CASSLDGPSTGTEAFF; cdr3_nt: TGTGCCAGCAGCTTGGACGGCCCCTCAACGGGAACTGAAGCTTTCTTT
cdr3_length: 12; d_call: -; clone_size: -; v_call: TRBV12-3/TRBV12-4; j_call: TRBJ1-2; cdr3_aa: CASSLREYGYTF; cdr3_nt: TGTGCCAGCAGTTTGAGGGAGTATGGCTACACCTTC
cdr3_length: 12; d_call: -; clone_size: -; v_call: TRBV12-3/TRBV12-4; j_call: TRBJ1-1; cdr3_aa: CASSQGQTEAFF; cdr3_nt: TGTGCCAGCAGCCAAGGACAGACTGAAGCTTTCTTT
cdr3_length: 15; d_call: -; clone_size: -; v_call: TRBV7-2; j_call: TRBJ2-6; cdr3_aa: CASSSSPSGANVLTF; cdr3_nt: TGTGCCAGCAGCTCGTCCCCCTCTGGGGCCAACGTCCTGACTTTC
cdr3_length: 14; d_call: -; clone_size: -; v_call: TRBV30; j_call: TRBJ1-1; cdr3_aa: CAWSLIQGDTEAFF; cdr3_nt: TGTGCCTGGAGCCTGATACAGGGAGACACTGAAGCTTTCTTT
cdr3_length: 14; d_call: -; clone_size: -; v_call: TRBV6-4; j_call: TRBJ1-2; cdr3_aa: CASRATATGSGYTF; cdr3_nt: TGTGCCAGCAGGGCCACTGCTACAGGGTCCGGCTACACCTTC
cdr3_length: 16; d_call: -; clone_size: -; v_call: TRBV4-1; j_call: TRBJ2-1; cdr3_aa: CASSQGRGQSYNEQFF; cdr3_nt: TGCGCCAGCAGCCAAGGGAGGGGGCAGTCCTACAATGAGCAGTTCTTC
cdr3_length: 16; d_call: TRBD1; clone_size: -; v_call: TRBV5-1; j_call: TRBJ2-1; cdr3_aa: CASSLGGTGFANEQFF; cdr3_nt: TGCGCCAGCAGCTTGGGCGGGACAGGGTTTGCCAATGAGCAGTTCTTC
cdr3_length: 15; d_call: -; clone_size: -; v_call: TRBV5-1; j_call: TRBJ1-5; cdr3_aa: CASSRGDSWREPQHF; cdr3_nt: TGCGCCAGCAGCCGAGGGGACTCCTGGAGGGAGCCCCAGCATTTT
cdr3_length: 15; d_call: TRBD1; clone_size: -; v_call: TRBV5-1; j_call: TRBJ2-3; cdr3_aa: CASSPDRVSTDTQYF; cdr3_nt: TGCGCCAGCAGCCCCGACAGGGTGAGCACAGATACGCAGTATTTT
cdr3_length: 15; d_call: -; clone_size: -; v_call: TRBV25-1; j_call: TRBJ2-1; cdr3_aa: CASSEAGFTYNEQFF; cdr3_nt: TGTGCCAGCAGTGAAGCAGGGTTTACCTACAATGAGCAGTTCTTC
cdr3_length: 17; d_call: TRBD1; clone_size: once; v_call: TRBV27; j_call: TRBJ2-5; cdr3_aa: CASSFSLQGRGQETQYF; cdr3_nt: TGTGCCAGCAGTTTTTCCCTCCAGGGCAGGGGGCAAGAGACCCAGTACTTC
cdr3_length: 13; d_call: TRBD2; clone_size: -; v_call: TRBV30; j_call: TRBJ2-5; cdr3_aa: CALRTSGRGTQYF; cdr3_nt: TGTGCCTTAAGGACTAGCGGGAGGGGGACCCAGTACTTC
cdr3_length: 13; d_call: -; clone_size: -; v_call: TRBV5-1; j_call: TRBJ1-4; cdr3_aa: CASSLVEGEKLFF; cdr3_nt: TGCGCCAGCAGCTTGGTGGAGGGAGAAAAACTGTTTTTT
cdr3_length: 17; d_call: TRBD2; clone_size: -; v_call: TRBV7-9; j_call: TRBJ2-5; cdr3_aa: CASSFGTSGARQETQYF; cdr3_nt: TGTGCCAGCAGCTTCGGGACTAGCGGGGCCCGCCAAGAGACCCAGTACTTC
cdr3_length: 18; d_call: TRBD1; clone_size: -; v_call: TRBV24-1; j_call: TRBJ2-2; cdr3_aa: CATSSPGQGGANTGELFF; cdr3_nt: TGTGCCACCAGTTCGCCGGGACAGGGAGGTGCGAACACCGGGGAGCTGTTTTTT
cdr3_length: 13; d_call: -; clone_size: few; v_call: TRBV3-1/TRBV3-2; j_call: TRBJ1-1; cdr3_aa: CASSQAQGTEAFF; cdr3_nt: TGTGCCAGCAGCCAAGCGCAGGGCACTGAAGCTTTCTTT
cdr3_length: 16; d_call: TRBD2; clone_size: -; v_call: TRBV6-2/TRBV6-3; j_call: TRBJ2-1; cdr3_aa: CASSYAGGSSYNEQFF; cdr3_nt: TGTGCCAGCAGTTACGCGGGGGGGAGCTCCTACAATGAGCAGTTCTTC
cdr3_length: 12; d_call: -; clone_size: -; v_call: TRBV2; j_call: TRBJ2-7; cdr3_aa: CASSPPFYEQYF; cdr3_nt: TGTGCCAGCAGTCCCCCCTTCTACGAGCAGTACTTC
cdr3_length: 13; d_call: -; clone_size: -; v_call: TRBV2; j_call: TRBJ1-6; cdr3_aa: CASSASDNSPLHF; cdr3_nt: TGTGCCAGCAGTGCGTCAGATAATTCACCCCTCCACTTT
cdr3_length: 16; d_call: TRBD2; clone_size: -; v_call: TRBV6-5; j_call: TRBJ2-3; cdr3_aa: CASSYSRAGDTDTQYF; cdr3_nt: TGTGCCAGCAGTTACTCGAGGGCGGGGGACACAGATACGCAGTATTTT
cdr3_length: 16; d_call: TRBD2; clone_size: -; v_call: TRBV11-1; j_call: TRBJ2-7; cdr3_aa: CASSSGLAGLSYEQYF; cdr3_nt: TGTGCCAGCAGCTCCGGACTAGCGGGCCTCTCCTACGAGCAGTACTTC
cdr3_length: 13; d_call: -; clone_size: -; v_call: TRBV10-3; j_call: TRBJ2-7; cdr3_aa: CAISERGGYEQYF; cdr3_nt: TGTGCCATCAGTGAGAGGGGGGGGTACGAGCAGTACTTC
cdr3_length: 15; d_call: -; clone_size: -; v_call: TRBV11-3; j_call: TRBJ2-2; cdr3_aa: CASSLDRQVPGELFF; cdr3_nt: TGTGCCAGCAGCTTAGATCGGCAGGTACCGGGGGAGCTGTTTTTT
cdr3_length: 16; d_call: -; clone_size: -; v_call: TRBV4-1; j_call: TRBJ1-1; cdr3_aa: CASSLLAGDRYTEAFF; cdr3_nt: TGCGCCAGCAGCCTCCTCGCGGGGGATAGGTACACTGAAGCTTTCTTT
cdr3_length: 14; d_call: TRBD2; clone_size: few; v_call: TRBV6-5; j_call: TRBJ2-1; cdr3_aa: CASSYTGREEEQFF; cdr3_nt: TGTGCCAGCAGTTACACCGGGAGGGAGGAAGAGCAGTTCTTC
cdr3_length: 13; d_call: -; clone_size: -; v_call: TRBV30; j_call: TRBJ1-1; cdr3_aa: CAWVNMGGAEAFF; cdr3_nt: TGTGCCTGGGTGAATATGGGGGGGGCTGAAGCTTTCTTT
cdr3_length: 13; d_call: TRBD1; clone_size: -; v_call: TRBV19; j_call: TRBJ2-1; cdr3_aa: CASSRQGSYLQFF; cdr3_nt: TGTGCCAGTAGTCGACAGGGGTCGTATTTGCAGTTCTTC